Below, one TCR beta chain is given with its context. Its antigen remains unidentified. Germline trimming cut 2 bases from V and 5 bases from J; bases unmatched to any gene: 10. The CDR3 loop spans 18 amino acids. Germline loops: CDR1 LGHNA, CDR2 YSLEER. The data were taken from a study of beta chain features in type 1 diabetes. Study summary: On cell yields, gender and age, patients and healthy donors were similar. General observations from the study: Equally in patients and controls, PCR might preferentially amplify shorter templates. High TCR expression in some cells could lead to their over-representation in cDNA sequencing. Researchers could not determine here whether HLA type influences TCRB rearrangement.

The sequenced template was cDNA made from the entire isolated RNA. Sequencing used immunoSEQ multiplex PCR; TCRdb keeps in-frame clones, though not all of them. The sample consists of about 110,000 clones, 30% to 40% of them appearing once. The rearrangement links TRBV4-3 to TRBJ2-5; 14 positions agree with TRBD2. Sequenced input: stem cell memory CD4+ T cells from blood. The clonotype was recovered from a woman between 18 and 29 years old in good health. The CDR3 reads CASSQYIPGLAGVETQYF. CDR3 coding DNA: TGCGCCAGCAGCCAATATATTCCGGGACTAGCGGGAGTCGAGACCCAGTACTTC.